The rows below give T cell receptor beta chains drawn from one sample of a study of blood T cell repertoires in COVID-19. Sequencing used immunoSEQ multiplex PCR; TCRdb keeps in-frame clones, though not all of them. The repertoire holds roughly 280,000 clones, with 70% to 90% as singletons. The material sequenced was peripheral blood. These TCRs come from a man younger than 35 with active or convalescent COVID-19. Each CDR3 is given with its conserved first and last residue. Each record gives: CDR3 protein, CDR3 DNA, V gene, D gene, J gene, clone size. The D gene is left open where the match is weak. Some rows mark clone size as missing; the rest say once, few, many or name a class of expanded clone.

CDR3 protein: CASSTTGSTDTQYF; CDR3 DNA: TGCGCCAGCTCAACCACAGGGAGCACAGATACGCAGTATTTT; V gene: TRBV4-3; D gene: -; J gene: TRBJ2-3; clone size: -
CDR3 protein: CATSDPGTGFGEQYF; CDR3 DNA: TGTGCCACCAGTGATCCCGGGACAGGATTTGGCGAGCAGTACTTC; V gene: TRBV24-1; D gene: TRBD1; J gene: TRBJ2-7; clone size: -
CDR3 protein: CAWKDARNEQFF; CDR3 DNA: TGTGCCTGGAAGGATGCGAGGAATGAGCAGTTCTTC; V gene: TRBV30; D gene: -; J gene: TRBJ2-1; clone size: once
CDR3 protein: CASSQSGVPYNEQFF; CDR3 DNA: TGTGCCAGCAGCCAAAGCGGTGTTCCCTACAATGAGCAGTTCTTC; V gene: TRBV6-2/TRBV6-3; D gene: -; J gene: TRBJ2-1; clone size: once
CDR3 protein: CASSLGLDRGTEAFF; CDR3 DNA: TGCGCCAGCAGCTTGGGTCTGGACAGGGGCACTGAAGCTTTCTTT; V gene: TRBV5-1; D gene: TRBD1; J gene: TRBJ1-1; clone size: -
CDR3 protein: CASRRGQAQETQYF; CDR3 DNA: TGTGCCAGCAGACGCGGACAGGCGCAGGAGACCCAGTACTTC; V gene: TRBV6-5; D gene: TRBD1; J gene: TRBJ2-5; clone size: -
CDR3 protein: CASSTGTYEQYF; CDR3 DNA: TGTGCCAGCAGCACCGGGACCTACGAGCAGTACTTC; V gene: TRBV7-9; D gene: -; J gene: TRBJ2-7; clone size: -
CDR3 protein: CATSDPGHLYNEQFF; CDR3 DNA: TGTGCCACCAGTGACCCGGGACACCTCTACAATGAGCAGTTCTTC; V gene: TRBV24-1; D gene: -; J gene: TRBJ2-1; clone size: -
CDR3 protein: CASSLRGTNDYNEQFF; CDR3 DNA: TGTGCCAGCAGCTTAAGGGGGACTAACGATTACAATGAGCAGTTCTTC; V gene: TRBV7-6; D gene: -; J gene: TRBJ2-1; clone size: -
CDR3 protein: CSVVWATGNQPQHF; CDR3 DNA: TGCAGCGTTGTTTGGGCTACGGGAAATCAGCCCCAGCATTTT; V gene: TRBV29-1; D gene: -; J gene: TRBJ1-5; clone size: -
CDR3 protein: CASSPKNGPWVRGASYNEQFF; CDR3 DNA: TGTGCCAGCAGCCCAAAAAACGGTCCGTGGGTGCGGGGGGCTTCCTACAATGAGCAGTTCTTC; V gene: TRBV7-3; D gene: TRBD2; J gene: TRBJ2-1; clone size: -
CDR3 protein: CASSYERRDEQYF; CDR3 DNA: TGTGCCAGCAGTTACGAGCGCCGGGATGAGCAGTACTTC; V gene: TRBV6-5; D gene: -; J gene: TRBJ2-7; clone size: few
CDR3 protein: CASSFPSGRRANEQFF; CDR3 DNA: TGTGCCAGCAGCTTTCCAAGCGGGAGGAGGGCCAATGAGCAGTTCTTC; V gene: TRBV7-9; D gene: TRBD2; J gene: TRBJ2-1; clone size: -
CDR3 protein: CASVDRVGYGYTF; CDR3 DNA: TGTGCCAGCGTGGACAGGGTCGGATATGGCTACACCTTC; V gene: TRBV2; D gene: TRBD1; J gene: TRBJ1-2; clone size: -
CDR3 protein: CASSLGLAGRETQYF; CDR3 DNA: TGTGCCAGCAGCTTAGGACTAGCGGGGAGAGAGACCCAGTACTTC; V gene: TRBV7-7; D gene: TRBD2; J gene: TRBJ2-5; clone size: -
CDR3 protein: CASSLDRVGQPQHF; CDR3 DNA: TGTGCCAGCAGCCTCGACAGGGTCGGTCAGCCCCAGCATTTT; V gene: TRBV28; D gene: TRBD1; J gene: TRBJ1-5; clone size: -
CDR3 protein: CASSPRTGEEKLFF; CDR3 DNA: TGTGCCAGCAGCCCCAGGACAGGGGAAGAAAAACTGTTTTTT; V gene: TRBV7-9; D gene: TRBD1; J gene: TRBJ1-4; clone size: -
CDR3 protein: CASSLDLQGRLNGELFF; CDR3 DNA: TGTGCCAGCAGCTTAGACTTACAGGGGAGGCTGAACGGGGAGCTGTTTTTT; V gene: TRBV11-3; D gene: -; J gene: TRBJ2-2; clone size: -